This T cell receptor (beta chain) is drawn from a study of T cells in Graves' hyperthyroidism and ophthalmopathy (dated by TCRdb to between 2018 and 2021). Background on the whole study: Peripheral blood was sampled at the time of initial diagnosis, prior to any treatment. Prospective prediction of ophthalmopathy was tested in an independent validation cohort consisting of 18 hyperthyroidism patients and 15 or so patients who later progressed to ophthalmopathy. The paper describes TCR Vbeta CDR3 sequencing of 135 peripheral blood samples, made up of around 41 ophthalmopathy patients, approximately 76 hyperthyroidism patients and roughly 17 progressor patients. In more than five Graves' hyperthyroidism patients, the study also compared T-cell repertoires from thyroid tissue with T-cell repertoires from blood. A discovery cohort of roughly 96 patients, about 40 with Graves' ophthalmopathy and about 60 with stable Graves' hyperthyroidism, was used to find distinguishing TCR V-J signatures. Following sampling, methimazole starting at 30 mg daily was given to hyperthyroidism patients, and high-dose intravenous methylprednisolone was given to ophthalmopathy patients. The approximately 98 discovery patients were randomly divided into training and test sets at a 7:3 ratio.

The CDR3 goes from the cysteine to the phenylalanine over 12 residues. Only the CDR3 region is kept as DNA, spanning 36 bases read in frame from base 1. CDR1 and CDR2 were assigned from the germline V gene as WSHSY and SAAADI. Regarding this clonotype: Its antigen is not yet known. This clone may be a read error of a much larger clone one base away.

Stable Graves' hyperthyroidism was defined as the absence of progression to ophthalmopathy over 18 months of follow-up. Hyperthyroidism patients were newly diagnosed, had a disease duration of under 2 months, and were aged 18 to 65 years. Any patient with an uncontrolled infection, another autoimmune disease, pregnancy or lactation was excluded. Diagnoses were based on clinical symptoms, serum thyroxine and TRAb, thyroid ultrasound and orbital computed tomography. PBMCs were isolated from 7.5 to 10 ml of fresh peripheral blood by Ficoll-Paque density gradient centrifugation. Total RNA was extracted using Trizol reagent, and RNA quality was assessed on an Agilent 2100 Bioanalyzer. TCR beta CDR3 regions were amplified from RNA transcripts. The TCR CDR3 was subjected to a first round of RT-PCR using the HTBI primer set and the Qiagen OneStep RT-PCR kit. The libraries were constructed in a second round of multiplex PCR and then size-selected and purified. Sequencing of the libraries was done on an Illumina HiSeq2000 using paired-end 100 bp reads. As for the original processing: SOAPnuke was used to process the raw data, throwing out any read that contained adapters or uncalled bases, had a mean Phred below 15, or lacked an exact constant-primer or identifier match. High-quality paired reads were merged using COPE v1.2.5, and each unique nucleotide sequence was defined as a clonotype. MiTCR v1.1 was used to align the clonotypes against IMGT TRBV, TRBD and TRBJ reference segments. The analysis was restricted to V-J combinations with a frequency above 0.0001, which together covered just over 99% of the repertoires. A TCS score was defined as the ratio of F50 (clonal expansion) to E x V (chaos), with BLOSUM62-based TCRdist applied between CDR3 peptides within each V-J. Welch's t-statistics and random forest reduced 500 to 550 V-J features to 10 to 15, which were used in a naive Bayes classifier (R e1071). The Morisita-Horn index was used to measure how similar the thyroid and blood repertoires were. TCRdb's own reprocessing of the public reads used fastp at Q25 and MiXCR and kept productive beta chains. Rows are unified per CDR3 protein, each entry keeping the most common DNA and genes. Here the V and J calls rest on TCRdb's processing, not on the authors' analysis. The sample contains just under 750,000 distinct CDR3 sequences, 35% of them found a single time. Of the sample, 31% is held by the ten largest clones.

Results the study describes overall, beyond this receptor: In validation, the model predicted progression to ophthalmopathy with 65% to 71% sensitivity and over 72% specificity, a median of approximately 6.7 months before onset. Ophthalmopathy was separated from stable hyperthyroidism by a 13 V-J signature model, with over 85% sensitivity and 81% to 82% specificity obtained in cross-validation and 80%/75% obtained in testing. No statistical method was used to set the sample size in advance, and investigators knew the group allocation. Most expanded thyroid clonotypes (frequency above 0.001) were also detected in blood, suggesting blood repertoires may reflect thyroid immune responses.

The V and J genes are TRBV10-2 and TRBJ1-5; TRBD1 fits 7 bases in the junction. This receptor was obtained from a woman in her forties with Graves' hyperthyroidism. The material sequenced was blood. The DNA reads TGTGCCAGCCTCAGGGGGGATCAGCCCCAGCATTTT. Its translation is CASLRGDQPQHF.